This entry lists 9 T cell receptor gamma chains sequenced from one sample in a study of Vδ1+ human thymocytes. Their recognized antigens are unknown. Study observations and caveats: Thymic TRG and TRD repertoires appeared highly polyclonal, with Gaussian CDR3 length distributions.

Sequences come from RNA converted to cDNA by reverse transcription. The CDR3 regions were amplified by multiplex PCR from V-gene primers to a constant-region primer. TCRdb made new clone calls on the multiplex PCR reads using CATT. The sample contains tens of thousands of gamma-chain clones, around 21% of which appear only once. The material sequenced was Vdelta1+ gamma-delta thymocytes from the thymus. Indicated subset: FACS-sorted CD3+ TCRalphabeta- TCRVdelta1+ TCRVdelta2- thymocytes. These receptors were collected from a girl less than two years old who had congenital heart surgery.

This rearrangement joins TRGV3 to TRGJ1 or TRGJ2. The CDR3 has 16 residues. J lost 5 bases, V lost 2 bases, and 15 bases had no gene match. The germline gives CDR1 VTNTFY, CDR2 YDVSTARD (reference sequence). The CDR3 region has the DNA TGTGCCACCTGGGACAAATTGGGATTTTCGGATTATAAGAAACTCTTT. Protein product: CATWDKLGFSDYKKLF.

The chain uses TRGV3 and TRGJ1 or TRGJ2. The germline gives CDR1 VTNTFY, CDR2 YDVSTARD (reference sequence). The CDR3 is 10 residues long. Unmatched junction bases numbered 5, after V lost 4 bases and J lost 11 bases. The CDR3 sequence is CATWEREKLF. CDR3 DNA sequence: TGTGCCACCTGGGAACGGGAGAAACTCTTT.

As concerns this clone: This CDR3 is also generated by other DNA sequences in the sample. The J gene is TRGJ1 or TRGJ2, the V gene TRGV2. The CDR3 has 15 amino acids. Germline V CDR1 and CDR2: EGSNGY, YDSYNSKV. The J segment lost 4 bases and the V segment lost 0 bases, leaving 9 bases of the junction unmatched. CDR3 amino acids: CATWDGRAGYYKKLF. CDR3 DNA: TGTGCCACCTGGGACGGGCGGGCCGGGTATTATAAGAAACTCTTT.

To note about this clone: A much larger clonotype is one base distant, so this may be a read error. This CDR3 is also generated by other DNA sequences in the sample. The J gene is TRGJ1 or TRGJ2, the V gene TRGV4. The CDR3 consists of 12 residues. Germline assignment: CDR1 EGSTGY and CDR2 YDSYTSSV. After removal of 4 bases from V and 7 bases from J, the junction contained 7 bases not matched to a gene. For the CDR3, the DNA is TGTGCCACCTGGGACGGCTACTATAAGAAACTCTTT. This encodes CATWDGYYKKLF.

By frequency in the sample, this clone is medium-sized. At the DNA level, this CDR3 is encoded by other sequences in the same sample as well. The chain has TRGV3 and TRGJ1 or TRGJ2. The CDR3 is made up of 13 amino acids. V shed 0 bases and J 6 bases; nucleotides not matched to a gene: 5. Germline lookup yields CDR1 VTNTFY and CDR2 YDVSTARD (reference sequence). The CDR3 here is CATWDRRGYKKLF. CDR3 DNA sequence: TGTGCCACCTGGGACAGGCGGGGTTATAAGAAACTCTTT.

This clone has just a few counts. Other nucleotide sequences in the sample specify the same CDR3. This sequence joins TRGV2 and TRGJ1 or TRGJ2. Looked up from germline, CDR1 is EGSNGY and CDR2 is YDSYNSKV. J gave up 3 bases and V 4 bases, and 6 bases lay outside the gene matches. The CDR3 is 13 amino acids. The CDR3 nucleotides are TGTGCCACCTGGGAACGATCTTATTATAAGAAACTCTTT. Translating it yields CATWERSYYKKLF.

This clone was recorded at least ten times. This rearrangement joins TRGV9 to TRGJ1 or TRGJ2. The CDR3 is made up of 11 amino acids. Losses at the gene ends were 0 bases for V and 12 bases for J; bases not matched to a gene: 5. Germline loops: CDR1 GITISATS, CDR2 ISYDGTV (reference sequence). CDR3 region: CALWEVPGKLF. The CDR3 region has the DNA TGTGCCTTGTGGGAGGTGCCCGGGAAACTCTTT.

This rearrangement joins TRGV4 to TRGJ1 or TRGJ2. V dropped 0 bases and J dropped 12; count of bases not matched to a gene: 11. The CDR3 is made up of 13 amino acids. The germline V gene has CDR1 EGSTGY and CDR2 YDSYTSSV. The CDR3 spells CATWDGRSLGKLF. The CDR3 nucleotides read TGTGCCACCTGGGATGGGAGGAGCTTAGGGAAACTCTTT.

This clone was seen a handful of times. This chain connects TRGV8 to TRGJ1 or TRGJ2. Germline CDR1 and CDR2: VENAVY and YDSYNSRV. J gave up 5 bases and V 6 bases, and 13 bases lay outside the gene matches. The CDR3 sequence is 14 residues long. The CDR3 protein is CATWTFDWDYKKLF. CDR3 DNA sequence: TGTGCCACCTGGACCTTTGATTGGGATTATAAGAAACTCTTT.